The 8 T cell receptor beta chains listed next were all sequenced from one sample in a study of OX40 agonist ivuxolimab in advanced cancers. Assay used: immunoSEQ multiplex PCR; TCRdb lists only in-frame clones, some missing. Of 70,000 or so clones listed, around 81% are singletons. The sequencing here drew on CD4+ or CD8+ T cells sorted from blood, taken in a trial of the OX40 agonist ivuxolimab. Every receptor here comes from an adult with an advanced solid tumor such as melanoma, head and neck, liver or kidney cancer.

As DNA, the CDR3 is TGTGCCAGTCAGGGGGACCCGAGCTCCTACAATGAGCAGTTCTTC. Residues: CASQGDPSSYNEQFF. The chain employs TRBV7-3 and TRBJ2-1; the match to TRBD1 covers 7 bases. V lost 9 bases to trimming and J lost 0 bases; unmatched junction nucleotides: 8. From germline, CDR1 is SGHTA and CDR2 FQGTGA. There are 15 residues in the CDR3.

This chain uses TRBV5-4 with TRBJ1-3; a weak D match, TRBD1 (6 bases). The CDR3 is made up of 17 amino acids. Trimming shortened V by 0 bases and J by 0 bases, and 13 bases separated the two germline ends. Germline V gene lookup returns CDR1 SGHNT and CDR2 YYREEE (reference sequence). The CDR3 DNA sequence: TGTGCCAGCAGCTTGGGTGGGGGGCGTTACTCTGGAAACACCATATATTTT. This sequence encodes CASSLGGGRYSGNTIYF. Full variable domain (rest looked up from reference TRBV5-4 and TRBJ1-3): ETGVTQSPTHLIKTRGQQVTLRCSSQSGHNTVSWYQQALGQGPQFIFQYYREEENGRGNFPPRFSGLQFPNYSSELNVNALELDDSALYLCASSLGGGRYSGNTIYFGEGSWLTVV.

The DNA of the CDR3 is TGTGCCAGCAGCTTAGGCAAGCGGGGGGTTTTGCAGTACGTC. Encoded protein: CASSLGKRGVLQYV. The gene calls are TRBV13 and TRBJ2-7; 9 nucleotides align to TRBD2. The germline CDR1 and CDR2 sequences are PRHDT and FYEKMQ (reference sequence). CDR3 length equals 14 residues. V was pared by 0 bases and J by 9 bases, with 6 bases of the junction left unmatched.

This chain connects TRBV6-1 to TRBJ1-3; no reliable D call. V dropped 1 base and J dropped 4 bases, with 8 bases sitting between them. CDR1 MNHNS and CDR2 SASEGT come from the germline V gene. This CDR3 has 14 amino acids. This CDR3 is CASSEVPGGNTIYF. The CDR3 DNA reads TGTGCCAGCAGTGAAGTTCCCGGAGGAAACACCATATATTTT.

CDR3 residues: CASSFIQGSGEQYF. CDR3 coding DNA: TGTGCCAGCAGTTTTATACAGGGCTCGGGCGAGCAGTACTTC. This chain uses TRBV28 with TRBJ2-7, with D maybe TRBD1 (6 bases). The CDR3 covers 14 residues. Germline V lookup: CDR1 MDHEN, CDR2 SYDVKM. V was pared by 3 bases and J by 6 bases, with 15 bases between. Combining the CDR3 with reference TRBV28 and TRBJ2-7 gives the whole variable domain DVKVTQSSRYLVKRTGEKVFLECVQDMDHENMFWYRQDPGLGLRLIYFSYDVKMKEKGDIPEGYSVSREKKERFSLILESASTNQTSMYLCASSFIQGSGEQYFGPGTRLTVT.

On this clone: This same CDR3 is encoded by further DNA sequences in the sample. The chain combines TRBV11-2 with TRBJ1-5, with D possibly being TRBD1 (6 bases). The CDR3 runs to 13 residues. Germline values: CDR1 SGHAT, CDR2 FQNNGV. V shed 5 bases and J shed 3 bases, with 8 bases lying between them. The CDR3 is CASSRTDNQPQHF. The CDR3 DNA reads as TGTGCCAGCAGCCGGACAGACAATCAGCCCCAGCATTTT.

The gene calls are TRBV6-5 and TRBJ2-5, with D unclear. Germline loops: CDR1 MNHEY, CDR2 SVGAGI. The ends were cut back, 8 bases at V and 5 bases at J, with 12 bases in the middle. CDR3 size: 12 residues. The CDR3, as DNA: TGTGCCAGCGGAAAGACGGTCGAGACCCAGTACTTC. This codes for CASGKTVETQYF.

This clone was seen a single time. V is TRBV5-1 and J is TRBJ1-2; D unresolved. V gave up 0 bases and J gave up 7 bases, with 16 bases separating them. The CDR3 consists of 15 residues. Germline-derived CDR1 and CDR2 are SGHRS and YFSETQ. CDR3 residues: CASSLDSGNLRGYTF. Written as DNA, the CDR3 is TGCGCCAGCAGCTTGGATTCGGGGAATCTTCGTGGCTACACCTTC.